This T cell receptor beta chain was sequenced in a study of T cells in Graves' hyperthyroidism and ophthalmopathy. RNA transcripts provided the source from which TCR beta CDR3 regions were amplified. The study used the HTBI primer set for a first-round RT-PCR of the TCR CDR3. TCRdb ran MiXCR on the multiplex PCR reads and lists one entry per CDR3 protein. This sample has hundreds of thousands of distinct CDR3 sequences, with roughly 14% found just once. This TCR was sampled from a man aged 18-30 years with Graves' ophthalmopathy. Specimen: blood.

DNA of the CDR3: TGTGCCAGCAGCACGGGACTAGCGGCCAATGAGCAGTTCTTC. Its protein is CASSTGLAANEQFF. The rearrangement links TRBV9 to TRBJ2-1; 11 bases agree with TRBD2. The germline gives CDR1 SGDLS, CDR2 YYNGEE. The junction had 3 bases not matched to a gene; V was cut back by 4 bases and J by 6 bases. The CDR3 covers 14 residues.